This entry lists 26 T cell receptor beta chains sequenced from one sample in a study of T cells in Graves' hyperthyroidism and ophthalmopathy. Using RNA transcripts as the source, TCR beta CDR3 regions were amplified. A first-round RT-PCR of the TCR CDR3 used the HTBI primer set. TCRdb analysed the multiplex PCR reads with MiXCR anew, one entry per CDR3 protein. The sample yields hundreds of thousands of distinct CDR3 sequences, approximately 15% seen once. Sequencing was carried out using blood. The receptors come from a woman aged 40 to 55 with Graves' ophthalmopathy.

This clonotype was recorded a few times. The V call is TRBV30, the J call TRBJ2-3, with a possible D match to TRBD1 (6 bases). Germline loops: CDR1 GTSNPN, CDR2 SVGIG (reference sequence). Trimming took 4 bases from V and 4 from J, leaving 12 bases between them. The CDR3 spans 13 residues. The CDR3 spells CAWMARGADTQYF. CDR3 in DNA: TGTGCCTGGATGGCCAGGGGAGCAGATACGCAGTATTTT.

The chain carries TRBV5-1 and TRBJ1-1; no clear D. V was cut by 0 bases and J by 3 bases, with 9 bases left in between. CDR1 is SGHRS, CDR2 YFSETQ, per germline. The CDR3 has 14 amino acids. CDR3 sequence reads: CASSLAGAHTEAFF. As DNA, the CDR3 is TGCGCCAGCAGCTTGGCGGGAGCCCACACTGAAGCTTTCTTT.

The CDR3 reads CSVPGTGLEQYF. CDR3 sequence (DNA): TGCAGCGTGCCCGGGACAGGGCTCGAGCAGTACTTC. J is TRBJ2-7 and V is TRBV29-1, with TRBD1 matching 9 bases. Trimming cost V 6 bases and J 6 bases; bases outside gene matches: 6. CDR3 size: 12 residues. CDR1 SQVTM and CDR2 ANQGSEA come from the germline V gene.

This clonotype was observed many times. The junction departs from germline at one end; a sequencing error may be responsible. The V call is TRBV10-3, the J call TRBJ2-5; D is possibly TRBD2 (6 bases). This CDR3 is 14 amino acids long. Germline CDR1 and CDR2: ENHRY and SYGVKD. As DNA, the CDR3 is TGTGCCGTCAGTGAGTCAAGGGGAGGCGAGACCCAGTACTTC. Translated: CAVSESRGGETQYF.

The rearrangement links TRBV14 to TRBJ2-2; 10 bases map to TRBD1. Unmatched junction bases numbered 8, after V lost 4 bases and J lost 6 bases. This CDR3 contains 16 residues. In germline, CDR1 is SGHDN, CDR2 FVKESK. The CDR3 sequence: CASSRTGTGVPGELFF. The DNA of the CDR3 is TGTGCCAGCAGCCGCACCGGGACAGGGGTGCCCGGGGAGCTGTTTTTT. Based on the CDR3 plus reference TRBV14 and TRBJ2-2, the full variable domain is EAGVTQFPSHSVIEKGQTVTLRCDPISGHDNLYWYRRVMGKEIKFLLHFVKESKQDESGMPNNRFLAERTGGTYSTLKVQPAELEDSGVYFCASSRTGTGVPGELFFGEGSRLTVL.

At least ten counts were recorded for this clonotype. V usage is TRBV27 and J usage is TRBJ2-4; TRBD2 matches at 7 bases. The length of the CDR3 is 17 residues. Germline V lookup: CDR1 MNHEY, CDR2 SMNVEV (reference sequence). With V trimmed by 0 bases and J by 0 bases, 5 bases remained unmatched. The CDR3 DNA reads TGTGCCAGCAGTTTATCGGGAGCGGGACTAGCCAAAAACATTCAGTACTTC. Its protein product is CASSLSGAGLAKNIQYF.

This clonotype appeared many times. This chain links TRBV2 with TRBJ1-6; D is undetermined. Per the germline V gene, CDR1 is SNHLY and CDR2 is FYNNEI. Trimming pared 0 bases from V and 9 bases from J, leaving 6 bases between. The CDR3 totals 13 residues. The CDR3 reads CASSEAESSPLHF. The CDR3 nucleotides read TGTGCCAGCAGTGAAGCGGAAAGTTCACCCCTCCACTTT.

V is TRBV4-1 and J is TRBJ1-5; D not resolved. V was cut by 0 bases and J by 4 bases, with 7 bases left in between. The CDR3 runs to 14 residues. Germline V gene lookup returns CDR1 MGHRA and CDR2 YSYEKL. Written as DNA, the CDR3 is TGCGCCAGCAGCCAAGATGGAACGAATCAGCCCCAGCATTTT. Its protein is CASSQDGTNQPQHF.

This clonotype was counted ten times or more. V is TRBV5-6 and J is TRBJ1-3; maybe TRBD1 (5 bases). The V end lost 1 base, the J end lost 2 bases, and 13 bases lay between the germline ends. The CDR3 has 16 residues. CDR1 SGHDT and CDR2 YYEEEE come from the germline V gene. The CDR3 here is CASSLKSGYPGNTIYF. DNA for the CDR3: TGTGCCAGCAGCTTGAAATCAGGGTACCCTGGAAACACCATATATTTT.

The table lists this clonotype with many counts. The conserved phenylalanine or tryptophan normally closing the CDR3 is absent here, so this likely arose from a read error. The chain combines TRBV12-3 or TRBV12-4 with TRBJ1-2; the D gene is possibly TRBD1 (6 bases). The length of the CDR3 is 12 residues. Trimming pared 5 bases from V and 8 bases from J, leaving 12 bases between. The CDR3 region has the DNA TGTGCCAGCAGTGAAGGGGGAGGAGGCTACACCCTC. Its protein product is CASSEGGGGYTL.

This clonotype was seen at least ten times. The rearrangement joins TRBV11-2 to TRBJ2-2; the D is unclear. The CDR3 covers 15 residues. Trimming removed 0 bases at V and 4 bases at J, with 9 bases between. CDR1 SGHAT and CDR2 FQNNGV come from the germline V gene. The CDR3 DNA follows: TGTGCCAGCAGCTTAGAACAGTTTGTCACCGGGGAGCTGTTTTTT. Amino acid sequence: CASSLEQFVTGELFF.

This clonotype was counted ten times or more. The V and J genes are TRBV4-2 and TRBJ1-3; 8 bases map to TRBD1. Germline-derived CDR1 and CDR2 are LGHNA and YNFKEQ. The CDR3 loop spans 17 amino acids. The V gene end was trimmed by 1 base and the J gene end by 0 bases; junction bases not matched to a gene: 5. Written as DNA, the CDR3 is TGTGCCAGCAGCCAAGCTCAGGGGGCTAGCTCTGGAAACACCATATATTTT. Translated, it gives CASSQAQGASSGNTIYF.

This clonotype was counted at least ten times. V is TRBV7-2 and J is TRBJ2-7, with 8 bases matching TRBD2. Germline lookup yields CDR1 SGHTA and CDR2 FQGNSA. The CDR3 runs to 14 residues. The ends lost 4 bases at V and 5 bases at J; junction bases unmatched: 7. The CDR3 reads CASSYTAGADEQYF. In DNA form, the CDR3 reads TGTGCCAGCAGCTACACAGCGGGAGCTGACGAGCAGTACTTC.

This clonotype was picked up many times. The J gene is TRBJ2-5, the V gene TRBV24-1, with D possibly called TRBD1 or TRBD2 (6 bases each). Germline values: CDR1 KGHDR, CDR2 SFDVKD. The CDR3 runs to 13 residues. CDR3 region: CSWGDMYQETQYF. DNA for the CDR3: TGTTCCTGGGGGGACATGTACCAAGAGACCCAGTACTTC.

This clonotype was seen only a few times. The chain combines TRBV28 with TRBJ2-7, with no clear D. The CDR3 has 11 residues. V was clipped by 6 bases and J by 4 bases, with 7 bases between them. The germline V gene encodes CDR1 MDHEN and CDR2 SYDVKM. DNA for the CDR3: TGTGCCAGCAGAGTCCAGTACGAGCAGTACTTC. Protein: CASRVQYEQYF.

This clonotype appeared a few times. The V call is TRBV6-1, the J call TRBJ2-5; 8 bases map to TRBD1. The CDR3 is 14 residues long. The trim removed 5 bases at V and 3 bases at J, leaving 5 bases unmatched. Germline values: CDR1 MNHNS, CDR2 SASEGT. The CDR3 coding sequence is TGTGCCAGCAGTATAATGACAGGGGAAGAGACCCAGTACTTC. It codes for CASSIMTGEETQYF.

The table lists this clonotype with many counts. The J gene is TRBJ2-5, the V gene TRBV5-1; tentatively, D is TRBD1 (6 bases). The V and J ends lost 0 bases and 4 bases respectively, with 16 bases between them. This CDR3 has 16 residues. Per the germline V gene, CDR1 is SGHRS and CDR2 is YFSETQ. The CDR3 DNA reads TGCGCCAGCAGCTTGGACTTGGCGTTAGGGGGAGAGACCCAGTACTTC. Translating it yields CASSLDLALGGETQYF.

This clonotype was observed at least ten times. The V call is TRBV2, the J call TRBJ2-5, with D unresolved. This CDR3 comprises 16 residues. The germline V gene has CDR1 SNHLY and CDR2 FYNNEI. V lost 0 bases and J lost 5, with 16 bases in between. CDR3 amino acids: CASSEAVKGDWETQYF. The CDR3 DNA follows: TGTGCCAGCAGTGAAGCAGTTAAGGGCGATTGGGAGACCCAGTACTTC. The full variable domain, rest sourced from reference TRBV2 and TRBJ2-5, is EPEVTQTPSHQVTQMGQEVILRCVPISNHLYFYWYRQILGQKVEFLVSFYNNEISEKSEIFDDQFSVERPDGSNFTLKIRSTKLEDSAMYFCASSEAVKGDWETQYFGPGTRLLVL.

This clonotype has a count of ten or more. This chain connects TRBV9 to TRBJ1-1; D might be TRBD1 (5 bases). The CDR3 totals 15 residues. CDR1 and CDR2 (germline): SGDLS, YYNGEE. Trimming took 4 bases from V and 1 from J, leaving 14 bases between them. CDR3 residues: CASSPRTGENTEAFF. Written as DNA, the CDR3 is TGTGCCAGCAGCCCGCGGACGGGGGAGAACACTGAAGCTTTCTTT. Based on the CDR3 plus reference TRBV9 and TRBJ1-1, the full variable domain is DSGVTQTPKHLITATGQRVTLRCSPRSGDLSVYWYQQSLDQGLQFLIQYYNGEERAKGNILERFSAQQFPDLHSELNLSSLELGDSALYFCASSPRTGENTEAFFGQGTRLTVV.

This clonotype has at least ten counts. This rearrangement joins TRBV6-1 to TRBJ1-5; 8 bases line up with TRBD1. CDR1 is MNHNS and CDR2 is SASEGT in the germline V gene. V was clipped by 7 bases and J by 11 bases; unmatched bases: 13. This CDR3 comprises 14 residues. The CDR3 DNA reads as TGTGCCAGCAACCCCGACAGGGGAATCAGGGCCCAGCATTTT. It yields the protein CASNPDRGIRAQHF.

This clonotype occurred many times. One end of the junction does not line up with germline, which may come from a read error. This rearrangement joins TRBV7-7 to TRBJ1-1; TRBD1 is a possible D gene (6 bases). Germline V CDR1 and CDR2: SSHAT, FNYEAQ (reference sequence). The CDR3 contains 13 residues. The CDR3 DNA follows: TGTGCTAGCAGCAGGGGCGTGAACACTGAAGCTTTCTTT. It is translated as CASSRGVNTEAFF.

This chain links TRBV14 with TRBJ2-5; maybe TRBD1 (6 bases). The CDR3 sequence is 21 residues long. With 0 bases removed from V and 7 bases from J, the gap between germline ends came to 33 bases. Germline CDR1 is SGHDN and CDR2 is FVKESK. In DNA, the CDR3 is TGTGCCAGCAGCCAAGATCCTTGGCGTTTTGGGGGCGAGCTTTTGAAAGGGACCCAGTACTTC. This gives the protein CASSQDPWRFGGELLKGTQYF.

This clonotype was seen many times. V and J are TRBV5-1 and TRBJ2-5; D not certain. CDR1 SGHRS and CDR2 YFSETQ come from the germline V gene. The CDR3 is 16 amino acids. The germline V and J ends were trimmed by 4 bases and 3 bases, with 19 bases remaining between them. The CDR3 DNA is TGCGCCAGCAGCCGAACGATCCGGACCCCAGAAGAGACCCAGTACTTC. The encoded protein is CASSRTIRTPEETQYF. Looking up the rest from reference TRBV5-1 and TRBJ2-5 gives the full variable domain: KAGVTQTPRYLIKTRGQQVTLSCSPISGHRSVSWYQQTPGQGLQFLFEYFSETQRNKGNFPGRFSGRQFSNSRSEMNVSTLELGDSALYLCASSRTIRTPEETQYFGPGTRLLVL.

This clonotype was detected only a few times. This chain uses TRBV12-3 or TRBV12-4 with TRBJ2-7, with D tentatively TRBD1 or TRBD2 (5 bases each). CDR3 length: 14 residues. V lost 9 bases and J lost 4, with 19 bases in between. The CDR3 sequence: CASLGWGTEYEQYF. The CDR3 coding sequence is TGTGCCAGTCTAGGGTGGGGGACGGAATACGAGCAGTACTTC.

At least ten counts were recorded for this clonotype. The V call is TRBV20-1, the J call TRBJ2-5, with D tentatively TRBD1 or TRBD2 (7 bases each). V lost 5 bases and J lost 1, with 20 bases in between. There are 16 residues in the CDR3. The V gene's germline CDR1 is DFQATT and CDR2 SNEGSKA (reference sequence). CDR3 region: CSAGPGGGQLQETQYF. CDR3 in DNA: TGCAGTGCTGGACCTGGGGGGGGACAGCTCCAAGAGACCCAGTACTTC.

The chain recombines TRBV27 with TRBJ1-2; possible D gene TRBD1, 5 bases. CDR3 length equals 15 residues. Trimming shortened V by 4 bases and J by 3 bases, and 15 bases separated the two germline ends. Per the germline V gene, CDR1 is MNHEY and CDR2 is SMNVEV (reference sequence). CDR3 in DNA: TGTGCCAGCAGTTCGGGACCCAGTTGGGACTATGGCTACACCTTC. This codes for CASSSGPSWDYGYTF.